The present T cell receptor beta chain was sequenced within a study of OX40 agonist ivuxolimab in advanced cancers. The overall study: Participants, about 83% male, averaged 60 years of age, ranging from about 20 to 79.

Germline lookup yields CDR1 MDHEN and CDR2 SYDVKM. The CDR3 runs 11 residues. The ends were cut back, 6 bases at V and 12 bases at J, with 9 bases in the middle. Assay: immunoSEQ multiplex PCR; the TCRdb copy retains only in-frame clones and omits some. In the table there are about 26,000 clones, around three quarters of which are singletons. Excluded were patients having autoimmune disease history or systemic immunosuppression. This TCR was recovered from an adult with an advanced solid tumor such as melanoma, head and neck, liver or kidney cancer. The gene calls are TRBV28 and TRBJ1-6, with D possibly being TRBD1 (6 bases). The material was CD4+ or CD8+ T cells sorted from blood, obtained in a trial of the OX40 agonist ivuxolimab. CDR3 region: CASSGQKPLHF. For the CDR3, the DNA is TGTGCCAGCAGCGGACAGAAACCCCTCCACTTT.